This T cell receptor (beta chain) comes out of a study of spatial heterogeneity in lung cancer. Turning to the study itself: Consistent detection of more beta-chain than alpha-chain sequences was observed.

This CDR3 region has 13 residues. Looked up from germline, CDR1 is PRHDT and CDR2 is FYEKMQ (reference sequence). The V gene lost 2 bases and the J gene lost 6 bases, with 7 bases spanning the gap. Regarding the study as a whole: The appearance of ubiquitous expanded tumor TCRs in blood was greater at resection than follow-up.

A unique molecular identifier was attached to every TCR cDNA molecule. TCRdb recomputed calls from the 5' RACE reads with MiXCR, one row per CDR3 protein. This sample has roughly 34,000 distinct CDR3 sequences, with approximately 8% found just once. Concerning this clonotype: No antigen is known for it.

Time point noted: blood at routine non-recurrence follow-up after resection. Unsorted whole RNA of tumor, nontumor lung or frozen PBMC was sequenced. The V gene is TRBV13, the J gene TRBJ2-2, with unresolved D. The receptor was isolated from a male donor with early-stage non-small cell lung cancer. This material consisted of PBMCs, taken at follow-up. The chain's CDR3 is CASSLREAGELFF. The DNA of the CDR3 is TGTGCCAGCAGCTTAAGAGAAGCCGGGGAGCTGTTTTTT.